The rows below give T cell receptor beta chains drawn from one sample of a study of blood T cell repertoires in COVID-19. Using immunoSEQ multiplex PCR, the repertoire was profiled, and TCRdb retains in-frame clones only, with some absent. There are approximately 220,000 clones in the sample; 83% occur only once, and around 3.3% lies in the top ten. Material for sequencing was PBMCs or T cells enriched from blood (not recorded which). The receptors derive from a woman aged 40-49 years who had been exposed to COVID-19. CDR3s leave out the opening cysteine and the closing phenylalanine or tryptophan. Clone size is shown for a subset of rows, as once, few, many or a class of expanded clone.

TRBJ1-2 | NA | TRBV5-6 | ASSSRGSYGYT
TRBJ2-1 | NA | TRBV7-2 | ASSERTSGGRDEQF
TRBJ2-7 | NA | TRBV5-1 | ASAGLGQGGYEQY
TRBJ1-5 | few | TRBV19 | ASSRSGTGGLSQPQH
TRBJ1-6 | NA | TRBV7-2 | ASSLYSGVNNSPLH
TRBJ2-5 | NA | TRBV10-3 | AISDSGGAGETQY
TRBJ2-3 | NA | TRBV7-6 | ASSLRLAGTTDTQY
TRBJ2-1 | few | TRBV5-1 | AREDRAGVYNEQF
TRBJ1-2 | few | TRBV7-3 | ASSLNPGAGDGYT
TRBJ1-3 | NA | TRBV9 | ASSVAVSGNTIY
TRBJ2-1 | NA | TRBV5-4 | ASSLGTSGGTGWNEQF
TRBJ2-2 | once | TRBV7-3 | ASSPNGHANTGELF
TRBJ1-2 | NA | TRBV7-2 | ASSLDQAYYGYT